This is a list of T cell receptor beta chains from one sample in a study of persistence of HIV-infected CD4 T cells. No antigen is known for these receptors. The method was immunoSEQ multiplex PCR; TCRdb's version includes in-frame clones alone and lacks a portion of them. Among roughly 41,000 clones, around 80% were seen once, and the ten largest hold less than 2%. The input for sequencing was CD4+ T cells sorted from PBMCs after 18-hour stimulation, taken from a patient who received antiretroviral therapy. All receptors come from an adult man with HIV who was CMV-seropositive. The CDR3 runs from the conserved cysteine through the conserved F or W. The order of the fields is D gene, clone size, V gene, J gene, CDR3 protein, CDR3 DNA. D genes are given only for firm matches. A row's size may be missing; if present it is once, few, many or a size class.

NA	NA	TRBV5-1	TRBJ1-2	CASSSTYNGYTF	TGCGCCAGCAGCTCCACATATAATGGCTACACCTTC
NA	few	TRBV3-1/TRBV3-2	TRBJ1-5	CASSQGGGQPQHF	TGTGCCAGCAGCCAAGGAGGGGGTCAGCCCCAGCATTTT
NA	once	TRBV4-1	TRBJ2-7	CASSQGVAGAGEQYF	TGCGCCAGCAGCCAAGGGGTGGCGGGGGCGGGCGAGCAGTACTTC
NA	NA	TRBV18	TRBJ2-7	CASSPDLQGRYEQYF	TGTGCCAGCTCACCTGATTTGCAGGGCAGGTACGAGCAGTACTTC
TRBD1	few	TRBV5-6	TRBJ2-2	CASRGQPTGELFF	TGTGCCAGTCGGGGACAGCCCACCGGGGAGCTGTTTTTT
NA	NA	TRBV2	TRBJ1-2	CASSGERTYGYTF	TGTGCCAGCAGTGGGGAACGGACCTATGGCTACACCTTC
TRBD1	NA	TRBV10-2	TRBJ1-3	CASRTGSGNTIYF	TGCGCCAGCCGGACAGGGAGCGGAAACACCATATATTTT
TRBD1	medium-sized	TRBV3-1/TRBV3-2	TRBJ2-2	CASSQYRDRANTGELFF	TGTGCCAGCAGCCAATATAGGGACAGGGCGAACACCGGGGAGCTGTTTTTT
NA	NA	TRBV18	TRBJ1-6	CASSPGQADSPLHF	TGTGCCAGCTCACCGGGGCAGGCGGATTCACCCCTCCACTTT
NA	once	TRBV3-1/TRBV3-2	TRBJ1-1	CASTYDRGNTEAFF	TGTGCCAGCACCTATGATAGGGGGAACACTGAAGCTTTCTTT
TRBD1	NA	TRBV2	TRBJ2-3	CASSEGRGGHTDTQYF	TGTGCCAGCAGTGAAGGAAGAGGGGGCCACACAGATACGCAGTATTTT
TRBD1	NA	TRBV28	TRBJ2-7	CASSLWGTGAYEQYF	TGTGCCAGCAGTTTATGGGGGACAGGAGCCTACGAGCAGTACTTC
TRBD1	NA	TRBV27	TRBJ2-3	CASSSRDRGPADTQYF	TGTGCCAGCAGTTCTCGGGACAGGGGGCCGGCAGATACGCAGTATTTT
TRBD2	once	TRBV10-3	TRBJ2-3	CAISESELARPDTQYF	TGTGCCATCAGTGAGTCGGAACTAGCGCGCCCCGATACGCAGTATTTT
TRBD1	NA	TRBV7-3	TRBJ2-1	CASSEGQSSYNEQFF	TGTGCCAGCAGCGAGGGACAGAGCTCCTACAATGAGCAGTTCTTC
NA	NA	TRBV12-3/TRBV12-4	TRBJ2-7	CASRRSPYYEQYF	TGTGCCAGCAGGAGGTCACCTTACTACGAGCAGTACTTC
NA	NA	TRBV6-2/TRBV6-3	TRBJ1-5	CASSYSRRGTASNQPQHF	TGTGCCAGCAGTTACTCCCGACGAGGGACGGCTAGCAATCAGCCCCAGCATTTT
NA	few	TRBV18	TRBJ1-5	CASSPMGDGPQHF	TGTGCCAGCTCACCAATGGGTGACGGGCCCCAGCATTTT
NA	NA	TRBV6-5	TRBJ1-2	CASSLQGYGYTF	TGTGCCAGCAGTCTACAAGGGTATGGCTACACCTTC
NA	NA	TRBV6-5	TRBJ1-6	CASKDGATSPLHF	TGTGCCAGCAAGGATGGGGCTACTTCACCCCTCCACTTT
NA	once	TRBV30	TRBJ1-6	CAWSVRESSYNSPLHF	TGTGCCTGGAGTGTACGAGAGAGCTCCTATAATTCACCCCTCCACTTT
NA	NA	TRBV5-4	TRBJ1-2	CASSLEGQRYGYTF	TGTGCCAGCAGCTTGGAAGGACAGCGCTATGGCTACACCTTC
TRBD1	few	TRBV18	TRBJ2-6	CASSPRGTGGSGANVLTF	TGTGCCAGCTCACCGAGAGGGACAGGGGGCAGTGGGGCCAACGTCCTGACTTTC
NA	NA	TRBV6-5	TRBJ2-2	CASREGALNTGELFF	TGTGCCAGCAGGGAGGGGGCACTCAACACCGGGGAGCTGTTTTTT
NA	NA	TRBV28	TRBJ1-1	CASKVGGNTEAFF	TGTGCCAGCAAAGTCGGGGGGAACACTGAAGCTTTCTTT
TRBD2	NA	TRBV4-1	TRBJ2-3	CASSLGTSGDTQYF	TGCGCCAGCAGCCTCGGGACTAGCGGAGATACGCAGTATTTT
NA	NA	TRBV7-2	TRBJ1-4	CASSPPLASAEGRSGKLFF	TGTGCCAGCAGTCCGCCCCTAGCCTCTGCGGAGGGACGATCGGGGAAACTGTTTTTT
NA	NA	TRBV5-5	TRBJ2-1	CASSLRSGGESYNEQFF	TGTGCCAGCAGCTTGCGGTCAGGGGGGGAATCCTACAATGAGCAGTTCTTC
NA	NA	TRBV6-1	TRBJ2-3	CASSDLKGPRAQYF	TGTGCCAGCAGTGACCTTAAGGGTCCCAGGGCGCAGTATTTT
NA	NA	TRBV6-5	TRBJ1-1	CASSKDQGGNTEAFF	TGTGCCAGCAGTAAGGACCAAGGGGGGAACACTGAAGCTTTCTTT
NA	NA	TRBV19	TRBJ1-6	CASSLDGFSYNSPLHF	TGTGCCAGTAGCTTAGACGGTTTTTCCTATAATTCACCCCTCCACTTT
TRBD1	NA	TRBV11-3	TRBJ2-1	CASGTGNNEQFF	TGTGCCAGTGGGACAGGCAACAATGAGCAGTTCTTC
NA	once	TRBV9	TRBJ1-6	CASSVGDENSPLHF	TGTGCCAGCAGCGTAGGGGACGAAAATTCACCCCTCCACTTT